This T cell receptor (beta chain) was obtained from a study of T cell clonality in common variable immunodeficiency. Findings and limits, study-wide: Fewer deletions and N-nucleotide insertions were reportedly seen in common variable immunodeficiency TCR beta sequences. Compared with controls, CVID subjects had fewer shared TCRbeta clones. Links between repertoire features and CVID complications were heterogeneity-limited.

V lost 1 base, J lost 0 bases, and 13 bases lay in between. CDR1 and CDR2 from the germline V gene are LNHDA and SQIVND (reference sequence). The CDR3 spans 17 residues. Notes on this clone: The target antigen is unknown. The observed sequence ends 3 residues before the CDR3 terminus, with the missing tail filled in from the germline J gene.

Produced via immunoSEQ multiplex PCR; TCRdb's table is partial and in-frame only. The profile covers some 19,000 clones, none occurring a single time. The chain uses TRBV19 and TRBJ2-1; D may be TRBD1 or TRBD2 (5 bases each). The clonotype comes from a human donor with common variable immunodeficiency. The material sequenced was peripheral blood mononuclear cells. The covered CDR3 bases are TGTGCCAGTAGTATAGCTTGGGCAGGGAGCTCCTACAATGAG. Its translation is CASSIAWAGSSYNE. The full CDR3 protein reads CASSIAWAGSSYNEQFF. Full variable domain (remainder filled in from reference TRBV19 and TRBJ2-1): DGGITQSPKYLFRKEGQNVTLSCEQNLNHDAMYWYRQDPGQGLRLIYYSQIVNDFQKGDIAEGYSVSREKKESFPLTVTSAQKNPTAFYLCASSIAWAGSSYNEQFFGPGTRLTVL.